The next 14 T cell receptor beta chains were all read from a single sample in a study of regulatory T cells in long-lasting Graves disease. As to time point: newly diagnosed GD, antithyroid drugs for less than 3 months. PBMC-extracted RNA yielded the TCR library. Arm-PCR of CDR3 regions and iRepertoire HTBI primers were used to build TCR beta libraries. TCRdb used MiXCR to reprocess the multiplex PCR reads, holding one entry per CDR3 protein. The sample has approximately 400,000 distinct CDR3 sequences, under 15% seen once. These data were also filed under a second study, of T cells in Graves' hyperthyroidism and ophthalmopathy.

The material was peripheral blood mononuclear cells (PBMCs), obtained at new diagnosis, from a patient treated with antithyroid drugs. The receptor source for this set is a woman in her 30s with Graves disease.

This clonotype was seen ten or more times. The CDR3 sequence is CASARFRGEGPTDTQYF. Written as DNA, the CDR3 is TGTGCCAGCGCACGGTTTAGGGGGGAGGGCCCCACAGATACGCAGTATTTT. V usage is TRBV6-1 and J usage is TRBJ2-3; D perhaps matches TRBD2 (7 bases). This CDR3 region has 17 residues. V lost 8 bases and J 2 bases, leaving 23 bases between the germline ends. CDR1 MNHNS and CDR2 SASEGT come from the germline V gene.

This clonotype was detected many times. V and J are TRBV6-2 or TRBV6-3 and TRBJ1-2; D might be TRBD1 (6 bases). Germline lookup yields CDR1 MNHEY and CDR2 SVGEGT. The CDR3 loop spans 13 amino acids. Trimming took off 5 bases at V and 5 bases at J, with 12 bases between the two ends. The chain's CDR3 is CASSTGSNYGYTF. CDR3 bases: TGTGCCAGCAGTACAGGGTCCAATTATGGCTACACCTTC.

There are many counts of this clonotype. The chain uses TRBV11-3 and TRBJ1-2; 7 bases fit TRBD1. Trimming at V came to 5 bases and at J to 0 bases, leaving 6 bases not matched to a gene. The CDR3 runs 15 residues. The germline V gene encodes CDR1 SGHNT and CDR2 YENEEA. CDR3 protein: CASSPGQTANYGYTF. The CDR3 DNA sequence: TGTGCCAGCAGCCCGGGACAGACCGCTAACTATGGCTACACCTTC.

This clonotype appeared many times. The chain couples TRBV6-1 to TRBJ1-2, with D possibly TRBD1 on 5 matching bases. CDR1 is MNHNS and CDR2 is SASEGT in the germline V gene. The CDR3 sequence is 14 residues long. Trimming pared 5 bases from V and 7 bases from J, leaving 17 bases between. In nucleotides, the CDR3 is TGTGCCAGCAGTCCTCCGGGACCGGCGGCTGGCTACACCTTC. It encodes CASSPPGPAAGYTF.

This clonotype showed up many times. This chain connects TRBV24-1 to TRBJ2-6, with D possibly called TRBD1 or TRBD2 (5 bases each). Trimming removed 4 bases from V and 0 bases from J, with 12 bases in between. Germline V gene data show CDR1 as KGHDR and CDR2 as SFDVKD. The CDR3 covers 17 residues. The CDR3 bases are TGTGCCACCAGTGAATGGGGACGGGGCTCTGGGGCCAACGTCCTGACTTTC. It is translated as CATSEWGRGSGANVLTF.

This clonotype showed up many times. The chain couples TRBV2 to TRBJ2-7; 7 nucleotides match TRBD2. J gave up 6 bases and V 4 bases, and 15 bases lay outside the gene matches. From germline, CDR1 is SNHLY and CDR2 FYNNEI. This CDR3 has 16 amino acids. The CDR3 bases are TGTGCCAGCAGTGCGAGTGGGGGGGAGTGGGTCCGCGAGCAGTACTTC. Translated, it gives CASSASGGEWVREQYF.

Here the CDR3 DNA reads TGTGCCAGCAGTGCGGGGGACAGGGGAGGGGTCAACTATGGCTACACCTTC. Encoded protein: CASSAGDRGGVNYGYTF. The J gene is TRBJ1-2, the V gene TRBV6-1; TRBD1 matches at 10 bases. The CDR3 has 17 amino acids. Trimming cost V 4 bases and J 2 bases; bases outside gene matches: 10. CDR1 is MNHNS and CDR2 is SASEGT in the germline V gene.

This sequence joins TRBV7-8 and TRBJ1-4; 8 nucleotides match TRBD1. The CDR3 has 14 amino acids. The germline CDR1 and CDR2 sequences are SGHVS and FQNEAQ. J was trimmed by 8 bases and V by 5 bases; bases with no gene match: 7. This CDR3 is CASSPRGRGEKLFF. The CDR3 DNA reads as TGTGCCAGCAGCCCCAGGGGGCGAGGAGAAAAACTGTTTTTT.

To note about this clonotype: The junction departs from the called germline gene at one end, perhaps through a read error. The chain employs TRBV24-1 and TRBJ1-1; weak D call: TRBD1 (6 bases). Germline V gene sequence: CDR1 KGHDR, CDR2 SFDVKD. The CDR3 has 15 amino acids. In nucleotides, the CDR3 is TGTACCACCAGTGATGACAGGACCTCGAACACTGAAGCTTTCTTT. It yields the protein CTTSDDRTSNTEAFF.

The chain carries TRBV20-1 and TRBJ2-7; 7 nucleotides agree with TRBD1. Germline V gene lookup returns CDR1 DFQATT and CDR2 SNEGSKA (reference sequence). The CDR3 length is 13 residues. The CDR3 here is CRAGTVDSYEQYF. DNA of the CDR3: TGCAGAGCCGGGACAGTCGATTCCTACGAGCAGTACTTC.

The J gene is TRBJ2-7, the V gene TRBV28; 8 positions agree with TRBD1. CDR3 length: 14 residues. Trimming removed 3 bases from V and 3 bases from J; junction bases left unmatched: 4. From germline, CDR1 is MDHEN and CDR2 SYDVKM. CDR3 residues: CASSFQGAGYEQYF. Here the CDR3 DNA reads TGTGCCAGCAGTTTTCAGGGGGCGGGCTACGAGCAGTACTTC.

This clonotype was counted between two and nine times. The chain couples TRBV7-9 to TRBJ2-1, with D unclear. Germline-derived CDR1 and CDR2 are SEHNR and FQNEAQ (reference sequence). The CDR3 covers 14 residues. Trimming stripped 0 bases from V and 4 bases from J, with 7 bases between. The CDR3 loop is CASSLASPYNEQFF. As DNA, the CDR3 is TGTGCCAGCAGCTTAGCGTCACCGTACAATGAGCAGTTCTTC.

Remarks on this clonotype: A far bigger clonotype differs at one base, so this is likely a read error. This chain uses TRBV25-1 with TRBJ2-3; D not certain. CDR1 MGHDK and CDR2 SYGVNS come from the germline V gene. This CDR3 contains 15 residues. The CDR3 DNA reads TGTCCCAGCAGTCCCGCCTTCGTGAGCTCAGATACGCAGTATTTT. Protein sequence: CPSSPAFVSSDTQYF.

The table lists this clonotype with many counts. V and J are TRBV5-1 and TRBJ2-7; 14 bases match TRBD2. The CDR3 is 19 amino acids. After removal of 0 bases from V and 2 bases from J, the junction contained 10 bases not matched to a gene. Germline values: CDR1 SGHRS, CDR2 YFSETQ. The CDR3 loop is CASSLAGTSGSSFPYEQYF. DNA for the CDR3: TGCGCCAGCAGCTTGGCCGGGACTAGCGGGAGTTCCTTTCCCTACGAGCAGTACTTC.